This TCR beta chain was captured in a study of blood T cells in healthy people across ages (dated by TCRdb to between 2014 and 2017). Notes on the research overall: Template switching captured roughly one uniquely barcoded TCR beta cDNA molecule per two T cells in model experiments. To track age-related changes in TCR beta repertoire diversity, the study relied on deep sequencing normalized with unique cDNA molecular identifiers. To avoid experimental bias, donors of different ages were randomly spread across the sequencing lanes. For two donors (one aged 18 to 30 and one aged 80 or older), the study analyzed two additional independent replicas of 1 million unique cDNA reads from the same blood draw. The donors were split into four age groups: young (average around 15 years), middle-aged (39), aged (approximately 60) and long-lived (roughly 88).

The library was made by 5' RACE. Instrument on record: Illumina HiSeq 2500. A second PCR of about 7 to 12 cycles was run with a J-beta primer mix and a sample-barcoded 5' primer. A template-switch 5' adaptor carrying 12 random nucleotides introduced a unique molecular identifier onto each TCR beta cDNA molecule. At least 2.5 million CDR3-containing paired-end reads were obtained from each sample. All of the RNA was converted into first-strand cDNA using the Mint cDNA synthesis kit, with a TRBC-specific oligonucleotide serving as the primer. Following uracil-DNA glycosylase treatment, all cDNA underwent a first 18-cycle PCR with the universal primers M1SS and BC2_uni_R. The study's processing was this. Each sample was normalized by randomly selecting 1 million high-quality reads, each carrying a distinct molecular identifier. Reads sharing molecular identifiers were discarded rather than binned into consensus sequences. MiTCR, set to a Q25 quality threshold and the strictest error-elimination algorithm, was used for CDR3 identification, clonotype clustering and error correction. A nonparametric unseen species model with Euler transformation was used to estimate lower-bound total TCR beta diversity. In TCRdb, the public reads were trimmed at Q25 with fastp and aligned with MiXCR, with productive beta chains retained. Each record represents a unique CDR3 protein, reported with the most common genes and DNA among its rows. The V and J calls come from TCRdb's annotation, not from the publication. The sample contains hundreds of thousands of distinct CDR3 sequences, 45% to 50% of them found a single time. The top ten hold roughly a third of the sample.

Broader findings and caveats from the paper: Because donor CMV infection status was unknown, age-related changes in expanded clonotypes were potentially confounded. The percentage of naive T cells measured by flow cytometry correlated strongly with observed TCR beta diversity. Total diversity estimates from one million sequenced T cells were considered lower bounds and underestimates. The long-lived group showed more naive CD4+ T cells, fewer expanded clones and increased TCR diversity than the aged group, suggesting age selection. Conclusive comparison of naive and antigen-experienced compartments was prevented by the profiling of bulk unsorted PBMCs. As age increased, observed TCR beta diversity per million T cells dropped in a roughly linear way, and a significant reduction was already evident by age 40.

This clonotype was counted between two and nine times. It has no known antigen specificity. No base quality information exists; no much larger clone differs at one position. Trimming takes 0 bases from V and 4 bases from J, and the germline ends sit 15 bases apart. The germline V gene supplies CDR1 LGHNA and CDR2 YNFKEQ. Including cysteine and phenylalanine, the CDR3 has 16 amino acids. The read is trimmed to its CDR3 DNA, 48 bases read in frame from base 1. The donors were some 36 Caucasian individuals from Russia, aged roughly 6 to 90 years, who were systemically healthy. Each donor gave around 9.5 milliliters of peripheral blood, collected into EDTA-treated Vacutainer tubes. Ficoll-Paque density-gradient centrifugation was used to isolate PBMCs, with at least 7 million obtained per sample. Total RNA, at least 6 micrograms per sample, was extracted from PBMCs with Trizol reagent. The percentages of naive CD45RAhigh/CD27high T cells were determined by flow cytometry on a PBMC aliquot from every donor.

Sequenced input: blood. Recombination linked TRBV4-2 to TRBJ1-2; no D gene is confidently identified. The TCR was taken from an older woman in good health. The DNA is as follows: TGTGCCAGCAGCCAAGAGAGTGTAACCTGGGGCTATGGCTACACCTTC. Its protein product is CASSQESVTWGYGYTF.